Each of the 28 T cell receptor beta chains below was sequenced from the same sample in a study of CD8+ T cells in alopecia areata. Extraction and reverse transcription of RNA yielded cDNA as the sequencing template. Sequencing was performed with immunoSEQ multiplex PCR; in TCRdb, only in-frame clones are kept and a portion is missing. The sample lists approximately 280,000 clones, 55% to 75% occurring once. Treatment reported: oral pan-JAK inhibitor, 5-10 mg twice daily. Sample: CD4+ T cells sorted from blood, taken at week 24, from a patient treated with tofacitinib. The origin of the receptors is a human donor with alopecia areata.

The V and J genes are TRBV29-1 and TRBJ2-6, with 7 bases identical to TRBD1. Per germline, CDR1 SQVTM and CDR2 ANQGSEA. This CDR3 contains 16 residues. V shed 8 bases and J 0 bases; nucleotides not matched to a gene: 10. As DNA, the CDR3 is TGCAGCTTCTTAGGGGGCCTTGTCTCTGGGGCCAACGTCCTGACTTTC. Protein product: CSFLGGLVSGANVLTF.

The gene calls are TRBV6-5 and TRBJ1-5; no definite D call. Trimming removed 5 bases at V and 4 bases at J, with 9 bases between. The V gene's germline CDR1 is MNHEY and CDR2 SVGAGI. The CDR3 extends over 13 amino acids. The CDR3 loop is CASSLEENQPQHF. CDR3 bases: TGTGCCAGCAGTCTGGAGGAAAATCAGCCCCAGCATTTT.

The chain links TRBV29-1 to TRBJ2-5; D might be TRBD1 (6 bases). The CDR3 extends over 15 amino acids. The germline gives CDR1 SQVTM, CDR2 ANQGSEA. The V and J ends lost 0 bases and 4 bases respectively, with 15 bases between them. In nucleotides, the CDR3 is TGCAGCGTTGAAGACCCACAGGGACGTGGAGAGACCCAGTACTTC. Its protein product is CSVEDPQGRGETQYF.

The rearrangement joins TRBV6-4 to TRBJ2-5; the D gene is possibly TRBD1 (7 bases). The germline V and J ends were trimmed by 5 bases and 4 bases, with 11 bases remaining between them. The CDR3 is 13 residues long. Germline V gene data show CDR1 as MRHNA and CDR2 as SNTAGT. The CDR3 DNA follows: TGTGCCAGCAGTCCTCAGGGGGGAGAGACCCAGTACTTC. Translated, it gives CASSPQGGETQYF.

The chain is built from TRBV6-1 and TRBJ2-1, with 14 positions matching TRBD2. Germline V gene data show CDR1 as MNHNS and CDR2 as SASEGT. There are 20 residues in the CDR3. Trimming removed 4 bases from V and 0 bases from J; junction bases left unmatched: 11. CDR3 sequence (DNA): TGTGCCAGCAGTGGGGGACTAGCGGGGGAGCCAAGGAGCTCCTACAATGAGCAGTTCTTC. As protein: CASSGGLAGEPRSSYNEQFF.

In this sample, this clone turned up a few times. The rearrangement links TRBV19 to TRBJ2-4, with TRBD2 identical over 7 bases. CDR1 and CDR2 (germline): LNHDA, SQIVND (reference sequence). This CDR3 contains 16 residues. The V segment lost 4 bases and the J segment 16 bases; nucleotides outside the gene matches: 22. The CDR3, as DNA: TGTGCCAGTAGTACATCATCCCGCGGGGGACCCACCGTCAGATACTTC. Translated, it gives CASSTSSRGGPTVRYF.

This clone was seen a handful of times. V usage is TRBV28 and J usage is TRBJ1-2; D is ambiguous. There are 14 residues in the CDR3. V dropped 5 bases and J dropped 8 bases, with 18 bases sitting between them. Germline V gene lookup returns CDR1 MDHEN and CDR2 SYDVKM. Here the CDR3 DNA reads TGTGCCAGCAGTGCCCCCCAGGCCCTCGGGGGCTACACCTTC. This sequence encodes CASSAPQALGGYTF.

The chain links TRBV5-1 to TRBJ2-2, with D uncertain. Trimming removed 4 bases at V and 1 base at J, with 5 bases between. CDR1 is SGHRS and CDR2 is YFSETQ in the germline V gene. This CDR3 comprises 13 residues. The CDR3 reads CASSPVNTGELFF. The DNA of the CDR3 is TGCGCCAGCAGCCCAGTGAACACCGGGGAGCTGTTTTTT.

V gene TRBV30 combines with J gene TRBJ1-3; no definite D call. The CDR3 runs to 15 residues. V gave up 3 bases and J gave up 0 bases, with 12 bases separating them. Germline V gives CDR1 GTSNPN, CDR2 SVGIG (reference sequence). CDR3 sequence: CAWSPLDGSGNTIYF. CDR3 coding DNA: TGTGCCTGGAGCCCCCTGGACGGCTCTGGAAACACCATATATTTT.

This clone was picked up a small number of times. J is TRBJ2-3 and V is TRBV10-3, with D perhaps TRBD1 (5 bases). This CDR3 is 17 amino acids long. Per germline, CDR1 ENHRY and CDR2 SYGVKD. V lost 8 bases, J lost 0 bases, and 21 bases lay in between. CDR3 sequence: CAIGVGLSQGSTDTQYF. The CDR3 nucleotides are TGTGCCATCGGGGTGGGGCTATCTCAAGGGAGCACAGATACGCAGTATTTT.

The chain uses TRBV7-9 and TRBJ1-1; D unclear. The CDR3 is 14 residues long. Trimming pared 5 bases from V and 3 bases from J, leaving 13 bases between. The V gene's germline CDR1 is SEHNR and CDR2 FQNEAQ (reference sequence). The CDR3 protein is CASSPLGKDTEAFF. CDR3 DNA sequence: TGTGCCAGCAGCCCCCTGGGGAAGGACACTGAAGCTTTCTTT.

DNA of the CDR3: TGCAGTGGTGGGTTGGAGCAGTTCTTC. Its protein is CSGGLEQFF. The chain is built from TRBV29-1 and TRBJ2-1, with D hard to call. Germline V gene sequence: CDR1 SQVTM, CDR2 ANQGSEA. The CDR3 runs 9 residues.

This clone turned up a few times. The V gene is TRBV7-9, the J gene TRBJ2-1; 7 positions match TRBD2. The CDR3 is made up of 14 amino acids. CDR1 SEHNR and CDR2 FQNEAQ come from the germline V gene (reference sequence). J was trimmed by 7 bases and V by 5 bases; bases with no gene match: 8. CDR3: CASSHRLGRNEQFF. The CDR3 DNA reads TGTGCCAGCAGCCATAGACTCGGGAGGAATGAGCAGTTCTTC.

This clone has more than one count but fewer than ten. The V call is TRBV7-8, the J call TRBJ2-7; 7 bases are a match to TRBD1. CDR3 size: 13 residues. V dropped 6 bases and J dropped 2; count of bases not matched to a gene: 4. Germline V CDR1 and CDR2: SGHVS, FQNEAQ. As DNA, the CDR3 is TGTGCCAGCAGTAACCAGGGGGCCTACGAGCAGTACTTC. This encodes CASSNQGAYEQYF.

The chain couples TRBV11-2 to TRBJ1-1; a weak D match, TRBD1 (6 bases). Germline V CDR1 and CDR2: SGHAT, FQNNGV. Trimming removed 5 bases at V and 9 bases at J, with 19 bases between. This CDR3 region has 14 residues. The CDR3 region is CASSPDLNRAQAFF. As DNA, the CDR3 is TGTGCCAGCAGCCCCGACCTAAACAGGGCGCAAGCTTTCTTT.

The V call is TRBV18, the J call TRBJ2-7; 7 positions agree with TRBD1. Germline V gene data show CDR1 as KGHSH and CDR2 as LQKENI. The CDR3 is 14 residues long. V dropped 2 bases and J dropped 2; count of bases not matched to a gene: 3. The CDR3 region is CASSPGQEAYEQYF. CDR3 nucleotide sequence: TGTGCCAGCTCACCAGGACAGGAAGCCTACGAGCAGTACTTC.

This clone was counted only a few times. The chain joins TRBV4-1 to TRBJ2-7; 11 nucleotides line up with TRBD2. CDR3 length: 15 amino acids. The J segment lost 4 bases and the V segment lost 1 base, leaving 3 bases of the junction unmatched. Germline CDR1 MGHRA, CDR2 YSYEKL. The CDR3 reads CASSQAGLAEYEQYF. The CDR3 DNA reads TGCGCCAGCAGCCAAGCGGGACTAGCGGAATACGAGCAGTACTTC.

This clone was seen a few times. This chain connects TRBV6-5 to TRBJ1-2, with TRBD1 matching over 9 bases. The CDR3 is 14 amino acids. With 2 bases clipped from V and 3 bases from J, the junction kept 1 base outside the gene matches. Germline values: CDR1 MNHEY, CDR2 SVGAGI. CDR3 protein: CASSYNRGHYGYTF. CDR3 bases: TGTGCCAGCAGTTACAACAGGGGGCACTATGGCTACACCTTC.

There are a few counts of this clone. This chain connects TRBV7-2 to TRBJ2-1; tentatively, D is TRBD2 (6 bases). This CDR3 is built from 16 residues. Germline CDR1 SGHTA, CDR2 FQGNSA. Trimming shortened V by 7 bases and J by 0 bases, and 16 bases separated the two germline ends. Here the CDR3 DNA reads TGTGCCAGCACCACCGGGGGACCTAGCTCCTACAATGAGCAGTTCTTC. Translated: CASTTGGPSSYNEQFF. The full variable domain, rest sourced from reference TRBV7-2 and TRBJ2-1, is GAGVSQSPSNKVTEKGKDVELRCDPISGHTALYWYRQSLGQGLEFLIYFQGNSAPDKSGLPSDRFSAERTGGSVSTLTIQRTQQEDSAVYLCASTTGGPSSYNEQFFGPGTRLTVL.

The rearrangement joins TRBV9 to TRBJ1-6; 9 bases align to TRBD1. This CDR3 spans 15 amino acids. CDR1 SGDLS and CDR2 YYNGEE come from the germline V gene. V lost 7 bases and J lost 7; bases outside the gene matches: 9. This CDR3 reads CASSARTGENSPLHF. The CDR3 nucleotides are TGTGCCAGCTCGGCCCGGACAGGGGAAAATTCACCCCTCCACTTT.

This clone was seen a handful of times. This chain connects TRBV19 to TRBJ2-1, with 7 positions matching TRBD1. Germline lookup yields CDR1 LNHDA and CDR2 SQIVND (reference sequence). V shed 1 base and J 10 bases; nucleotides not matched to a gene: 7. The CDR3 sequence is 14 residues long. The CDR3 reads CASSIVGGQDEQFF. CDR3 in DNA: TGTGCCAGTAGTATAGTAGGGGGCCAGGACGAGCAGTTCTTC.

The chain joins TRBV20-1 to TRBJ2-5; D gene ambiguous. Germline V CDR1 and CDR2: DFQATT, SNEGSKA (reference sequence). The CDR3 extends over 11 amino acids. Trimming stripped 6 bases from V and 0 bases from J, with 5 bases between. The CDR3: CSAAHQETQYF. The CDR3 nucleotides are TGCAGTGCCGCCCACCAAGAGACCCAGTACTTC.

Only a few counts were recorded for this clone. The chain has TRBV7-9 and TRBJ2-6; D is unresolved. V was shortened by 7 bases and J by 0 bases, with 7 bases between the two germline ends. CDR1 and CDR2 (germline): SEHNR, FQNEAQ (reference sequence). The CDR3 sequence is 14 residues long. The CDR3 sequence is CASTRGSGANVLTF. CDR3 coding DNA: TGTGCCAGCACCCGAGGCTCTGGGGCCAACGTCCTGACTTTC.

This clone was recorded a few times. The J gene is TRBJ2-3, the V gene TRBV12-5; D is possibly TRBD1 (5 bases). V lost 1 base, J lost 2 bases, and 13 bases lay in between. The CDR3 consists of 16 residues. The germline gives CDR1 LGHNT, CDR2 FRNRAP. Written as DNA, the CDR3 is TGTGCTAGTGGTTTGGCCTCACAGGCGTCCACAGATACGCAGTATTTT. Amino acid sequence: CASGLASQASTDTQYF.

Remarks on this clone: The sample holds other DNA sequences that translate to the same CDR3. The chain employs TRBV5-1 and TRBJ2-5; no firm D call. V shed 0 bases and J shed 1 base, with 4 bases lying between them. The CDR3 extends over 13 amino acids. Germline CDR1 is SGHRS and CDR2 is YFSETQ. DNA of the CDR3: TGCGCCAGCAGCTTGGGGACCCAAGAGACCCAGTACTTC. The encoded protein is CASSLGTQETQYF.

The gene calls are TRBV29-1 and TRBJ1-1, with unresolved D. This CDR3 has 14 residues. Deletions cut 5 bases from V and 1 base from J, with 14 bases between. Germline V CDR1 and CDR2: SQVTM, ANQGSEA. The CDR3 spells CSVHHGMRNTEAFF. Written as DNA, the CDR3 is TGCAGCGTTCATCACGGGATGCGGAACACTGAAGCTTTCTTT. Full variable domain (outside the CDR3, taken from reference TRBV29-1 and TRBJ1-1): SAVISQKPSRDICQRGTSLTIQCQVDSQVTMMFWYRQQPGQSLTLIATANQGSEATYESGFVIDKFPISRPNLTFSTLTVSNMSPEDSSIYLCSVHHGMRNTEAFFGQGTRLTVV.

The chain combines TRBV4-2 with TRBJ2-7, with unresolved D. V was trimmed by 0 bases and J by 0 bases, leaving 9 bases between them. The CDR3 consists of 15 residues. The germline V gene encodes CDR1 LGHNA and CDR2 YNFKEQ. CDR3 sequence (DNA): TGTGCCAGCAGCCAAGATGGCTACAACTCCTACGAGCAGTACTTC. It specifies CASSQDGYNSYEQYF.

The CDR3 sequence is CASSQDPAGETQYF. In DNA form, the CDR3 reads TGTGCCAGCAGTCAGGATCCGGCGGGGGAGACCCAGTACTTC. This chain joins TRBV11-1 and TRBJ2-5; a weak D match, TRBD2 (6 bases). The CDR3 covers 14 residues. The V gene's germline CDR1 is SGHAT and CDR2 FQDESV (reference sequence). Trimming cost V 6 bases and J 5 bases, with 16 bases left between them.